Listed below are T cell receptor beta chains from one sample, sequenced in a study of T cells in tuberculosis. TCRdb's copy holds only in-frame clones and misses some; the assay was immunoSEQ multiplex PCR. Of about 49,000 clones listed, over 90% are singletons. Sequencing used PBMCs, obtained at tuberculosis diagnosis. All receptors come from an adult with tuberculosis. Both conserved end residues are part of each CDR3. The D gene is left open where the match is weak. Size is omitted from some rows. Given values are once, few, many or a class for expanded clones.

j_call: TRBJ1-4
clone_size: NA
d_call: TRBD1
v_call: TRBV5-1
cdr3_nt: TGCGCCAGCAGCTTGAGGACAGGGGGTGAAAAACTGTTTTTT
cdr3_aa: CASSLRTGGEKLFF

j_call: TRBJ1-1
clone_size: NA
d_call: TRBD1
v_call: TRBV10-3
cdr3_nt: TGTGCCATCAGTGCACAGGGGGTCGGTACTGAAGCTTTCTTT
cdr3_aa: CAISAQGVGTEAFF

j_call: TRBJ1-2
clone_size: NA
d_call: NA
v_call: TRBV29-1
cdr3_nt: TGCAGCGTTGAAGACCCCATTATAGCGGGCTATGGCTACACCTTC
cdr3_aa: CSVEDPIIAGYGYTF

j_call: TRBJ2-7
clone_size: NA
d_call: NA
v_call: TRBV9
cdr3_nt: TGTGCCAGCTCGGAGGGGTTTTTCTCCTACGAGCAGTACTTC
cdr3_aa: CASSEGFFSYEQYF

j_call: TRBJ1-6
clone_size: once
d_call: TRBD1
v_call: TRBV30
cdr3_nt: TGTGCCTGGAGTTTCCCGGGACAGGGGAATTCACCCCTCCACTTT
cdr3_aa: CAWSFPGQGNSPLHF

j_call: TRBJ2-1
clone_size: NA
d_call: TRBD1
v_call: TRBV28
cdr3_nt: TGTGCCAGCAGTCTAAGGGACAGGGCCGTCGCCGAGCAGTTCTTC
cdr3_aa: CASSLRDRAVAEQFF

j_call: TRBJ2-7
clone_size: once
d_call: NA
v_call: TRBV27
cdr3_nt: TGTGCCAGCAGTCTCGTCGGGAAACCCTACGAGCAGTACTTC
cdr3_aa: CASSLVGKPYEQYF

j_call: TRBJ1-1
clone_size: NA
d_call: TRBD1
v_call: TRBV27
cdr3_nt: TGTGCCAGCAGTCGACCGACAGGGGGGGCTTTCTTT
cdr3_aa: CASSRPTGGAFF

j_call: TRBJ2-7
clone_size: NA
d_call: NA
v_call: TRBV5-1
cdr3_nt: TGCGCCAGCAGCTTGGATGGCAGCCAGGCCTACGAGCAGTACTTC
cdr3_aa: CASSLDGSQAYEQYF

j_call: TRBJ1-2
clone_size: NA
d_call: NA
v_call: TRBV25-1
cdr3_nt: TGTGCCAGCAGTGGTCAGGGCTACGACTATGGCTACACCTTC
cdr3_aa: CASSGQGYDYGYTF

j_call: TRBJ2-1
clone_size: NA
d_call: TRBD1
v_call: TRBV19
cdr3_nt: TGTGCCAGTAGTATCACCGGACAGGGCGGTGAGCAGTTCTTC
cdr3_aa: CASSITGQGGEQFF

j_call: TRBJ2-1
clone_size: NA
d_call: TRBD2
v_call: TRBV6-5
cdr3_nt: TGTGCCAGCAGTTGGGGACTAGCGGGAGCGAATGAGCAGTTCTTC
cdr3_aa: CASSWGLAGANEQFF

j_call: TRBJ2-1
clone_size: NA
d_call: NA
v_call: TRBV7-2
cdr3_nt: TGTGCCAGCAGCCCTAAGTATGAGCAGTTCTTC
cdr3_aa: CASSPKYEQFF

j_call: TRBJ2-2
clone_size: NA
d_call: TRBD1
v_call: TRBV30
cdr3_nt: TGTGCCTGGAGCCAGTCCAAAGACAGGGCACTGTTTTTT
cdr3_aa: CAWSQSKDRALFF

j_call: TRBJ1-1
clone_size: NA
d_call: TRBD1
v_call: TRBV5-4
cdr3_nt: TGTGCCACAGGACAGGGCAACATCAAGGCTGAAGCTTTCTTT
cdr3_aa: CATGQGNIKAEAFF

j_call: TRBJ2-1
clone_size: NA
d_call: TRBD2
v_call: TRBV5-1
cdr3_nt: TGCGCCAGCAGCTTGGCCTTGACCGGGACTAGCGGGACGAATGAGCAGTTCTTC
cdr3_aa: CASSLALTGTSGTNEQFF

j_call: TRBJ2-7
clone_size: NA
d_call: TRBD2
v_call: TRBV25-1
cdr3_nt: TGTGCCAGCAGTGAGGCGGGAGAGACTTACGAGCAGTACTTC
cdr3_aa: CASSEAGETYEQYF

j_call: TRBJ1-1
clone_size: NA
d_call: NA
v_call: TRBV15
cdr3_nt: TGTGCCACCAGCAGAGACCTGGCCGGGAGGGCTGAAGCTTTCTTT
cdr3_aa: CATSRDLAGRAEAFF

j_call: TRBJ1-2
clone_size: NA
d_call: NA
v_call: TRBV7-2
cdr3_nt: TGTGCCAGCGGACAATCAGGGCGCTATGGCTACACCTTC
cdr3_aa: CASGQSGRYGYTF

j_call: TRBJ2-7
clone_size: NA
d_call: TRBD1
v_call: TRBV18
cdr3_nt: TGTGCCAGCTCATCAGACAGGGGCCACCGGTACGAGCAGTACTTC
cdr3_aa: CASSSDRGHRYEQYF

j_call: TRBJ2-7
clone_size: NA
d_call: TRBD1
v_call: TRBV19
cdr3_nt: TGTGCCAGTAGTACCCCACCGGACAGGGGGCGTCCCCTCTACGAGCAGTACTTC
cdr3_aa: CASSTPPDRGRPLYEQYF

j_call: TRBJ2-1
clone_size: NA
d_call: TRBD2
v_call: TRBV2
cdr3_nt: TGTGCCAGCAGAGGCGGGAGGGGCTACAATGAGCAGTTCTTC
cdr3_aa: CASRGGRGYNEQFF

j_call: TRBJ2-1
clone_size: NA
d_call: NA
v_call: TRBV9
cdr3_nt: TGTGCCAGCAGCGATAGCCCCACGACTGAGCAGTTCTTC
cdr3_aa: CASSDSPTTEQFF

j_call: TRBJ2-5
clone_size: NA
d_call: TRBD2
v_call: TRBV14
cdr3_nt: TGTGCCAGCAAAGCGGGAGTTCGGAAGGAAGAGACCCAGTACTTC
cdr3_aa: CASKAGVRKEETQYF

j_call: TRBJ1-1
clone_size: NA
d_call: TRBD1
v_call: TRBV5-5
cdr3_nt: TGTGCCAGCAGCTCGGGACAGGGGAAGACGAACACTGAAGCTTTCTTT
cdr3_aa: CASSSGQGKTNTEAFF

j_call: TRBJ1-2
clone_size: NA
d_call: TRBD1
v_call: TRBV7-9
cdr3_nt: TGTGCCAGCAGGACAGGGGGCTATGGCTACACCTTC
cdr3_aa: CASRTGGYGYTF

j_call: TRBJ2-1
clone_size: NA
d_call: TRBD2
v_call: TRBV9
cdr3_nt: TGTGCCAGCAGCGTATCCATAGCGGGAGATTGGAATGAGCAGTTCTTC
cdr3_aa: CASSVSIAGDWNEQFF

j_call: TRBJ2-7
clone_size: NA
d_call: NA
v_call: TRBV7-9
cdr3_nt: TGTGCCAGCAGCCCACCAACTACGGACGGAGGGATGGGGGAGCAGTACTTC
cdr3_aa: CASSPPTTDGGMGEQYF

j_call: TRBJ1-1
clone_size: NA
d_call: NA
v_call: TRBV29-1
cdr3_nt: TGCAGCGTTGATCGCACAGCGAACACTGAAGCTTTCTTT
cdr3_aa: CSVDRTANTEAFF

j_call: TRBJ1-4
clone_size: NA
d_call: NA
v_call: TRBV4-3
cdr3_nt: TGCGCCAGCAGCCATGAATCCCGCCCGGCAGGGGATGAAAAACTGTTTTTT
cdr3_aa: CASSHESRPAGDEKLFF